Sequencing of this T cell receptor (beta chain) was carried out in a study of cytomegalovirus exposure and HLA in healthy donors. Study in general: Earlier results showed 117 million unique TCR beta sequences derived from roughly 200 million T cells. In an early release, HLA-typed donors contributed tens of millions of unique TCR sequences. General study points: Cytomegalovirus status was reportedly diagnosed by the classifier with high specificity and sensitivity.

With 60 Vbeta and 13 Jbeta primers, the PCR was carried out. Some clones are missing from TCRdb's copy, which holds only in-frame ones; the method was immunoSEQ multiplex PCR. This table has about 110,000 clones, nearly 70% appearing once. This clone came up a few times. No antigen is known for it. The CDR3 runs 17 residues. Trimming cost V 3 bases and J 3 bases, with 19 bases left between them. CDR1 SGHDT and CDR2 YYEEEE come from the germline V gene. The sequencing sample was made of PBMCs. This clonotype originated in a woman between 65 and 79 years old in good health and CMV-seropositive. The V gene is TRBV5-6, the J gene TRBJ1-3; possibly TRBD1 for D (5 bases). The CDR3 loop reads CASSSLGDGQGGNTIYF. CDR3 bases: TGTGCCAGCAGCTCCTTGGGCGACGGTCAGGGTGGAAACACCATATATTTT.